This T cell receptor (beta chain) stems from a study of tumor and adjacent non-tumor tissue in lung cancer. Overall study: Histology: about a dozen adenocarcinoma, a couple of squamous cell carcinoma, 1 small cell lung cancer. The patients, 10 to 11 men and 5 women, were roughly 31 to 85 with stage I to III disease.

No cell sorting was done before RNA was extracted from the tissue. Newly diagnosed lung cancer patients had thoracic surgery in China, August–late 2014, without prior chemotherapy. The library came from three nested PCR rounds adapted from ARM-PCR protocols. MiXCR, applied by TCRdb to the multiplex PCR reads, yields one record per CDR3 protein. The top ten hold 10% to 15% of the sample, which has tens of thousands of distinct CDR3 sequences, around 86% seen once. Worth noting for this clonotype: Its antigen is unknown.

Germline V gives CDR1 SQVTM, CDR2 ANQGSEA. The CDR3 covers 13 residues. V gave up 6 bases and J gave up 3 bases, with 15 bases separating them. The study's findings and limits: Tumor tissue had significantly higher TCR diversity than normal lung.

This sequence was found in a woman between 45 and 65 years old with non-small cell lung cancer. Sequenced sample: lung tumor tissue. The chain recombines TRBV29-1 with TRBJ2-7; unclear D gene. The CDR3 DNA follows: TGCAGCGTAAGACAAGGCGCGGACTACGAGCAGTACTTC. This translates into CSVRQGADYEQYF.